These 22 T cell receptor beta chains were all obtained from the same sample, sequenced in a study of PD-1 blockade in classical Hodgkin lymphoma. Every patient had relapsed following autologous stem cell transplantation, and cohorts differed in brentuximab vedotin exposure. The assay was immunoSEQ multiplex PCR, and TCRdb's table has in-frame clones only and misses some. The repertoire holds over 60,000 clones, with 65% to 75% as singletons. The sequencing here drew on peripheral blood mononuclear cells (PBMCs), taken before the second cycle of nivolumab. The source of these receptors is a human donor with classical Hodgkin lymphoma.

The chain carries TRBV20-1 and TRBJ2-3; unclear D gene. The CDR3 sequence is 10 residues long. With 3 bases removed from V and 4 bases from J, the gap between germline ends came to 2 bases. Germline CDR1 DFQATT, CDR2 SNEGSKA (reference sequence). The CDR3 spells CSARADTQYF. In DNA form, the CDR3 reads TGCAGTGCTAGGGCAGATACGCAGTATTTT.

The V call is TRBV30, the J call TRBJ2-3, with TRBD1 matching 10 bases. The J segment lost 2 bases and the V segment lost 3 bases, leaving 5 bases of the junction unmatched. The germline CDR1 and CDR2 sequences are GTSNPN and SVGIG (reference sequence). The length of the CDR3 is 15 residues. DNA for the CDR3: TGTGCCTGGAGAAACCGACAGGGGGCCACAGATACGCAGTATTTT. Its translation: CAWRNRQGATDTQYF.

The V call is TRBV2, the J call TRBJ1-1; 11 bases map to TRBD1. The CDR3 is 16 amino acids. Per the germline V gene, CDR1 is SNHLY and CDR2 is FYNNEI. Unmatched junction bases numbered 7, after V lost 6 bases and J lost 1 base. This CDR3 reads CASRALDRGPNTEAFF. The CDR3 DNA reads TGTGCCAGCAGAGCTCTGGACAGGGGGCCGAACACTGAAGCTTTCTTT.

This chain uses TRBV28 with TRBJ2-2, with 8 bases identical to TRBD1. The CDR3 extends over 15 amino acids. J was trimmed by 4 bases and V by 3 bases; bases with no gene match: 4. The germline V gene has CDR1 MDHEN and CDR2 SYDVKM. CDR3 region: CASSLGQVPTGELFF. DNA for the CDR3: TGTGCCAGCAGTTTGGGACAGGTTCCCACCGGGGAGCTGTTTTTT. Complete variable domain (other parts from reference TRBV28 and TRBJ2-2): DVKVTQSSRYLVKRTGEKVFLECVQDMDHENMFWYRQDPGLGLRLIYFSYDVKMKEKGDIPEGYSVSREKKERFSLILESASTNQTSMYLCASSLGQVPTGELFFGEGSRLTVL.

This clone has just a few counts. The chain is built from TRBV5-1 and TRBJ1-1; D is perhaps TRBD1 (5 bases). Trimming took off 4 bases at V and 2 bases at J, with 15 bases between the two ends. The CDR3 is made up of 15 amino acids. Germline CDR1 reads SGHRS; CDR2 reads YFSETQ. The CDR3, as DNA: TGCGCCAGCAGCCTGCAGGTGGGGACTAACACTGAAGCTTTCTTT. As protein: CASSLQVGTNTEAFF. The full variable domain, its missing parts supplied by reference TRBV5-1 and TRBJ1-1, is KAGVTQTPRYLIKTRGQQVTLSCSPISGHRSVSWYQQTPGQGLQFLFEYFSETQRNKGNFPGRFSGRQFSNSRSEMNVSTLELGDSALYLCASSLQVGTNTEAFFGQGTRLTVV.

This chain joins TRBV29-1 and TRBJ2-7, with D maybe TRBD2 (5 bases). V dropped 4 bases and J dropped 0 bases, with 13 bases sitting between them. Germline V gene data show CDR1 as SQVTM and CDR2 as ANQGSEA. The CDR3 is made up of 14 amino acids. CDR3 coding DNA: TGCAGCGTTGGGTCGACTATTCGCTCCTACGAGCAGTACTTC. Translation gives CSVGSTIRSYEQYF.

The CDR3 DNA sequence: TGTGCTAGTGGTTCGACTGCTGGAAACACCATATATTTT. Translated: CASGSTAGNTIYF. This sequence joins TRBV12-5 and TRBJ1-3; D remains unclear. The length of the CDR3 is 13 residues. V dropped 4 bases and J dropped 2 bases, with 6 bases sitting between them. CDR1 LGHNT and CDR2 FRNRAP come from the germline V gene.

V gene TRBV9 combines with J gene TRBJ2-5; tentative D call: TRBD1 (6 bases). CDR1 is SGDLS, CDR2 YYNGEE, per germline. Trimming removed 3 bases from V and 5 bases from J, with 17 bases in between. The CDR3 runs 15 residues. As DNA, the CDR3 is TGTGCCAGCAGCGATTCCGGGACACCGGGGGAGACCCAGTACTTC. Translating gives CASSDSGTPGETQYF.

The chain combines TRBV7-9 with TRBJ1-2, with D unclear. The length of the CDR3 is 14 residues. From germline, CDR1 is SEHNR and CDR2 FQNEAQ (reference sequence). V was trimmed by 4 bases and J by 7 bases, leaving 16 bases between them. CDR3 sequence: CASSSEGSRFGYTF. The CDR3 bases are TGTGCCAGCAGCTCAGAAGGCAGCCGATTTGGCTACACCTTC.

V and J are TRBV29-1 and TRBJ1-1; D gene uncertain. V was trimmed by 5 bases and J by 0 bases, leaving 10 bases between them. The CDR3 covers 13 residues. Per germline, CDR1 SQVTM and CDR2 ANQGSEA. The CDR3 reads CSVLGSMNTEAFF. DNA for the CDR3: TGCAGCGTTCTCGGGTCCATGAACACTGAAGCTTTCTTT.

J is TRBJ1-5 and V is TRBV4-1; possible D gene TRBD1, 6 bases. Trimming removed 1 base from V and 11 bases from J, with 15 bases in between. CDR1 and CDR2 from the germline V gene are MGHRA and YSYEKL. The CDR3 has 14 residues. The CDR3 is CASSQVQGSRSQHF. CDR3 in DNA: TGCGCCAGCAGCCAAGTACAGGGAAGTAGGTCCCAGCATTTT.

The sample holds one count of this clone. This chain connects TRBV19 to TRBJ1-5; D not resolved. Germline V CDR1 and CDR2: LNHDA, SQIVND (reference sequence). This CDR3 spans 14 amino acids. The V gene lost 6 bases and the J gene lost 1 base, with 10 bases spanning the gap. This chain's CDR3 is CASRPYGSNQPQHF. The CDR3 coding sequence is TGTGCCAGTAGACCTTACGGGAGCAATCAGCCCCAGCATTTT.

This clone was picked up one time. This sequence joins TRBV7-9 and TRBJ2-1; 11 bases match TRBD2. The germline V gene has CDR1 SEHNR and CDR2 FQNEAQ (reference sequence). The J segment lost 4 bases and the V segment lost 5 bases, leaving 4 bases of the junction unmatched. This CDR3 has 15 amino acids. CDR3 sequence reads: CASSKLAGVYNEQFF. CDR3 bases: TGTGCCAGCAGCAAACTAGCGGGGGTATACAATGAGCAGTTCTTC.

The chain links TRBV5-1 to TRBJ2-7; D uncertain. Germline V lookup: CDR1 SGHRS, CDR2 YFSETQ. This CDR3 comprises 13 residues. V was cut by 0 bases and J by 2 bases, with 6 bases left in between. This CDR3 is CASSLDWAYEQYF. In DNA form, the CDR3 reads TGCGCCAGCAGCTTGGACTGGGCCTACGAGCAGTACTTC. Complete variable domain (other parts from reference TRBV5-1 and TRBJ2-7): KAGVTQTPRYLIKTRGQQVTLSCSPISGHRSVSWYQQTPGQGLQFLFEYFSETQRNKGNFPGRFSGRQFSNSRSEMNVSTLELGDSALYLCASSLDWAYEQYFGPGTRLTVT.

The chain uses TRBV18 and TRBJ2-5; a possible D gene is TRBD2 (6 bases). Germline CDR1 reads KGHSH; CDR2 reads LQKENI. Trimming took off 4 bases at V and 3 bases at J, with 15 bases between the two ends. This CDR3 is built from 15 residues. In DNA, the CDR3 is TGTGCCAGCTCACACCCCCTGGGGGGAGAAGAGACCCAGTACTTC. Protein sequence: CASSHPLGGEETQYF.

This chain uses TRBV5-1 with TRBJ2-3; D unclear. Trimming removed 0 bases from V and 2 bases from J, with 10 bases in between. CDR3 length: 15 residues. Germline CDR1 SGHRS, CDR2 YFSETQ. The CDR3 is CASSLGAASTDTQYF. CDR3 coding DNA: TGCGCCAGCAGCTTGGGGGCCGCGTCCACAGATACGCAGTATTTT. The whole variable domain, remainder taken from reference TRBV5-1 and TRBJ2-3, is KAGVTQTPRYLIKTRGQQVTLSCSPISGHRSVSWYQQTPGQGLQFLFEYFSETQRNKGNFPGRFSGRQFSNSRSEMNVSTLELGDSALYLCASSLGAASTDTQYFGPGTRLTVL.

A note on this clone: Other nucleotide sequences in the sample specify the same CDR3. The chain has TRBV11-2 and TRBJ1-5; no clear D gene. The V and J ends lost 1 base and 4 bases respectively, with 8 bases between them. The CDR3 spans 14 residues. The germline V gene has CDR1 SGHAT and CDR2 FQNNGV. The CDR3 DNA reads as TGTGCCAGCAGCTTAGCAGGCCTAAATCAGCCCCAGCATTTT. This sequence encodes CASSLAGLNQPQHF.

The chain couples TRBV27 to TRBJ1-1, with a tentative D call TRBD1 (6 bases). The CDR3 extends over 15 amino acids. Trimming left V 5 bases short and J 6 bases short, with 19 bases between. Germline V gene lookup returns CDR1 MNHEY and CDR2 SMNVEV (reference sequence). CDR3 nucleotide sequence: TGTGCCAGCAGTCCCTATGGGGGCCTCATCCCTGAAGCTTTCTTT. Translation: CASSPYGGLIPEAFF.

This clone was seen many times. The V call is TRBV7-6, the J call TRBJ2-3; unclear D gene. V lost 1 base to trimming and J lost 2 bases, with 13 bases between them. The germline V gene has CDR1 SGHVS and CDR2 FNYEAQ. This CDR3 comprises 16 residues. The CDR3 spells CASSLGSGAYTDTQYF. The CDR3, as DNA: TGTGCCAGCAGCTTAGGATCAGGAGCCTACACAGATACGCAGTATTTT. Full variable domain (remainder filled in from reference TRBV7-6 and TRBJ2-3): GAGVSQSPRYKVTKRGQDVALRCDPISGHVSLYWYRQALGQGPEFLTYFNYEAQQDKSGLPNDRFSAERPEGSISTLTIQRTEQRDSAMYRCASSLGSGAYTDTQYFGPGTRLTVL.

The V and J genes are TRBV30 and TRBJ1-5; no definite D call. CDR1 is GTSNPN, CDR2 SVGIG, per germline (reference sequence). CDR3 length: 13 residues. Between the trimmed V and J ends, which lost 2 bases and 4 bases, there was a span of 9 bases. The CDR3 reads CAWSSRENQPQHF. CDR3 DNA: TGTGCCTGGAGTAGTCGGGAGAATCAGCCCCAGCATTTT.

The chain recombines TRBV29-1 with TRBJ2-1, with D possibly TRBD1 on 5 matching bases. In germline, CDR1 is SQVTM, CDR2 ANQGSEA. This CDR3 comprises 15 residues. V was shortened by 8 bases and J by 5 bases, with 22 bases between the two germline ends. The CDR3 is CSPQGVAGNHNEQFF. In nucleotides, the CDR3 is TGCAGCCCACAAGGGGTGGCAGGGAATCACAATGAGCAGTTCTTC.

The chain recombines TRBV11-3 with TRBJ1-1; the D is unclear. Trimming left V 2 bases short and J 3 bases short, with 10 bases between. Germline-derived CDR1 and CDR2 are SGHNT and YENEEA. The CDR3 totals 14 residues. CDR3 sequence (DNA): TGTGCCAGCAGCTTATATGTCACCGACACTGAAGCTTTCTTT. Translating it yields CASSLYVTDTEAFF. Full variable domain (rest looked up from reference TRBV11-3 and TRBJ1-1): EAGVVQSPRYKIIEKKQPVAFWCNPISGHNTLYWYLQNLGQGPELLIRYENEEAVDDSQLPKDRFSAERLKGVDSTLKIQPAELGDSAVYLCASSLYVTDTEAFFGQGTRLTVV.